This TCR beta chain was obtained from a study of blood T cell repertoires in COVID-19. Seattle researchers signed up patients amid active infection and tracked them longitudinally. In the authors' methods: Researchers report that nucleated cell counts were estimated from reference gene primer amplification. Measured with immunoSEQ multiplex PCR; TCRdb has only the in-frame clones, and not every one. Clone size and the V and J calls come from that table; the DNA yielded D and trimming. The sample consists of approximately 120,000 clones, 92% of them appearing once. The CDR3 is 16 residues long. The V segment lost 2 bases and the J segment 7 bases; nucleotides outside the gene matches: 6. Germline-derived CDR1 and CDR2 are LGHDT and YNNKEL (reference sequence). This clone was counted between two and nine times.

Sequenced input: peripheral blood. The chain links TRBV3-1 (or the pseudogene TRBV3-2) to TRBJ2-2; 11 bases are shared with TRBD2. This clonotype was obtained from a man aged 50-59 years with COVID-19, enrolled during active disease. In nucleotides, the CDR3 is TGTGCCAGCAGCCAACTGGCTAGCGGGAGGAACGGGGAGCTGTTTTTT. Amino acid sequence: CASSQLASGRNGELFF.